Reported below is one T cell receptor beta chain. The antigen it recognizes is unknown. Base qualities are not recorded, but no much larger clone differs from it by a single base. Receptor amplification or capture employed the immunoSEQ multiplex PCR assay. A mixture of 60 forward primers for TCR Vbeta segments and 13 reverse primers for TCR Jbeta segments was used in the multiplex PCR. A multiplex PCR assay on genomic DNA amplified the CDR3 region of rearranged TCR beta genes. On the Illumina HiSeq System, the amplified TCR beta libraries were sequenced as 87-base-pair reads. As for the original processing: A later analysis counted approximately 76 million unique TCR beta chains across the 670 or so repertoires, and about 10 million of these chains were shared by at least two donors. Raw reads were error-corrected and collapsed into unique sequences with a nearest-neighbor algorithm that merged closely related sequences to remove PCR and sequencing errors. To assign V, D and J gene segments, CDR3 sequences were aligned to IMGT reference sequences. For a sequence to be retained, a match of at least six nucleotides was required to both a V gene segment and a J gene segment. Rearrangements were called productive when the CDR3 lacked stop codons and stayed in frame with V and J; all others were non-productive. CDR3 was defined by IMGT convention, running from the second conserved V-encoded cysteine to the conserved J-encoded phenylalanine. Sequences without an unambiguous match to a single V gene segment were excluded from the earlier analysis of almost 600 of the donors. An earlier analysis of just under 600 of the donors called V segments functional above 56.7% productive rearrangements and segregating when the between-donor standard deviation exceeded 5%. A statistical classification framework was developed to diagnose cytomegalovirus status using the catalog of TCR beta chain sequences. In a later analysis, TCR nucleotide sequences were compared against IMGT/GENE-DB human TR gene sequences so that V and J genes could be assigned. Using the TCRdist pipeline, a later analysis assigned CDR3 sequences along with most-parsimonious VDJ recombination scenarios. In a later analysis, each TCR beta chain was defined by its CDR3 amino acid sequence together with its V-gene family, and reads without a unique V-gene family were excluded. As a way to deal with suspected cross-contamination and a sequencing artifact, a later analysis dropped approximately 590 nucleotide sequences that were highly shared and had low generation probability. In a later analysis, a clonal expansion index was calculated for each public chain from normalized within-repertoire ranks of inferred template counts. In a later analysis, generation probabilities were computed with a VDJ recombination model fitted to out-of-frame rearrangements, and the resulting probabilities were checked against IGoR. In a later analysis, TCR-TCR, TCR-HLA and TCR-CMV co-occurrence was scored with hypergeometric tests, and a repertoire-size bias correction was applied to TCR pairs. In a later analysis, false discovery rates were estimated by permuting HLA or CMV assignments 20 times. In a later analysis, co-occurring TCRs were grouped with DBSCAN, and TCRdist sequence similarity was added when clustering was performed within HLA-allele-positive subsets. Repertoires with fewer than 30,000 or more than 120,000 public chains were left out of co-occurrence clustering, as were about 5 repertoires with anomalous nucleotide sharing. TCRdb obtained this table from immuneACCESS and retained in-frame rearrangements with V and J assigned. These tables miss some clones; where compared with another copy, unresolved V genes account for less than half of the shortfall, and the remainder is unexplained. V and J calls and clone size are given by that table; D and trimming were obtained from the DNA. The sample table lists about 130,000 clones, approximately 82% of them with a count of one. The top ten constitute 2% to 3% of the sample.

This sample was taken from a study of cytomegalovirus exposure and HLA in healthy donors (dated by TCRdb to about 2017). Turning to the overall study: An earlier analysis of approximately 600 of the donors reported more than 250 Gb of sequence data and 120 million or so unique TCR beta sequences from roughly 180 million T cells. The later analysis used no new phenotypic data to find candidate immune exposures, relying instead on TCR beta sequences and their occurrence across donors. On average, around 230,000 unique TCR beta nucleotide sequences were sequenced per donor among fewer than 500 genotyped donors of the cohort, with around 19% of those sequences being non-productive. A later genetic analysis took genome-wide SNP genotypes for about 65% of the 666 donors and used that subset as a discovery cohort. Alongside the repertoire data, information on donor age, sex, ethnicity and CMV serostatus was compiled. The study profiled the T cell repertoires of 500 to 800 subjects by immunosequencing and related them to cytomegalovirus serostatus. All discovery cohort repertoires had been generated using a single sequencing platform. The study was designed to test whether signatures of past pathogen exposure could be identified by cataloging public T cell receptors. The number of donors typed differed by locus, with roughly 620-630 for A, B, C, DRB1 and DQB1, more than 500 for DQA1, some 570 for DPA1, and some 450 for DPB1. The study combined high-throughput TCR immunosequencing, statistical association of individual TCRs with disease status, and machine learning to predict cytomegalovirus infection status. To decide whether each TCR beta V gene segment behaved as functional or pseudogenic, an earlier analysis of some 540 of the donors relied on high-throughput TCR beta sequencing. Besides the first cohort of roughly 640 subjects, a separate validation cohort made up of roughly 130 different subjects was used. Several DR-DQ haplotypes were treated as single units for association and clustering because of strong linkage in the cohort. The genetic ancestry cluster associated with self-reported Caucasian donors included over 65% of the 398 genotyped donors. A later analysis re-examined previously published TCR beta repertoires from 610 or so donors and added high-resolution HLA genotyping to investigate patterns of TCR occurrence. Around 320 gigabases of sequencing data and approximately 85 million unique TCR sequences were included in an early release covering around 650 HLA-typed donors. Class I and class II HLA loci were covered by the typing at four-digit resolution.

The cohort comprised hundreds of healthy bone marrow donors. At the time of sampling, every cohort member was nominally healthy, though immune exposures that went unrecorded were likely present. The donor was CMV seronegative and belonged to the group of approximately 320 seronegative cohort members. Every donor gave a peripheral blood sample, and the peripheral blood mononuclear cells from that sample were used for TCR beta sequencing. The Qiagen DNeasy Blood Extraction Kit was used to extract genomic DNA from the blood cell samples. The germline V and J ends show losses of 3 bases and 0 bases respectively, and no gene match explains 14 bases of the junction. The germline V gene sets CDR1 to MGHRA and CDR2 to YSYEKL. Including cysteine and phenylalanine, the CDR3 has 20 amino acids. Only the CDR3 DNA stays, 60 bases, in frame from base 1. Study-wide conclusions, independent of this receptor: Roughly uniform sequencing depth across donors was assumed in presence/absence analyses, although this assumption may not hold. In a later analysis, several top co-occurrence clusters were reported to appear linked to parvovirus B19, influenza, CMV and Epstein-Barr virus. The authors suggested that the approach could potentially be generalized to other disease states and immunological phenotypes. Assigning TCR associations to individual alleles was difficult when HLA alleles, especially DR and DQ, strongly co-occurred. In both the original and validation cohorts, the classifier was reported to diagnose cytomegalovirus status with high specificity and sensitivity. According to a later analysis, most CMV-associated TCR beta chains appeared to be HLA-restricted, and the HLA associations seemed to be driven largely by CMV exposure. In a later analysis, HLA-associated TCR beta chains were found to be more clonally expanded and to have lower generation probabilities than equally common non-associated chains. In an earlier analysis of 587 of the donors, most TCR beta V segments were observed in productive rearrangements about 87% or about 30% of the time, broadly matching IMGT annotations. The 87-base-pair reads could not distinguish some IMGT-functional V segments, including TRBV6-2 and TRBV6-3, so those segments were excluded. HLA typing was unavailable for some donors at each locus, so association tests used only the typed subset. In vitro tests confirmed that a few of the cytomegalovirus-associated TCR beta chains recognize cytomegalovirus antigens. Across donors, most TCR sequences were observed very rarely, whereas some public TCRs were present in many individuals. The sequencing pipeline was judged likely to have produced a cluster of highly shared sequence variants as a technical artifact. A further reported finding was that TCR beta sequences accurately predicted the HLA-A and HLA-B alleles for most subjects in the first cohort. For the cohort, immune exposure information was limited to CMV serostatus. Because counts were too low, fewer than 20 rarely observed V segments, including chromosome 9 orphons, were excluded from the earlier analysis of some 590 of the donors. The study listed approximately 150 TCR beta chains as associated with cytomegalovirus. In this cohort, only TCR beta chains were sequenced, and detectable features were limited by the absence of alpha or paired-chain data. Correlated functional status among segregating V segments might reflect linkage disequilibrium, but an unknown experimental factor could not be ruled out. A later analysis associated about 18,000 TCR beta sequences with specific HLA alleles at a false discovery rate of 0.05. In a later analysis, the rate of TCR association differed among HLA loci, with DRB1 alleles having the most associated TCRs and HLA-C alleles having the fewest. A later genetic analysis associated a missense DCLRE1C variant with V-gene and J-gene trimming of TCR beta chains, and an independent cohort replicated the association. Compared with the 666-donor mean, donors in an Asian-associated ancestry cluster had fewer N-insertions in productive TCRs, according to a later genetic analysis.

The source of this sequence is a man in his fifties or sixties in good health and CMV-seronegative. Sequences were obtained from PBMCs. Recombination linked TRBV4-1 to TRBJ2-1, with 10 middle bases fitting TRBD2. For the CDR3, the sequence is CASSQAPTSQRGGSYNEQFF. The nucleotide sequence reads TGCGCCAGCAGCCAGGCCCCCACCTCTCAGCGGGGGGGCTCCTACAATGAGCAGTTCTTC.